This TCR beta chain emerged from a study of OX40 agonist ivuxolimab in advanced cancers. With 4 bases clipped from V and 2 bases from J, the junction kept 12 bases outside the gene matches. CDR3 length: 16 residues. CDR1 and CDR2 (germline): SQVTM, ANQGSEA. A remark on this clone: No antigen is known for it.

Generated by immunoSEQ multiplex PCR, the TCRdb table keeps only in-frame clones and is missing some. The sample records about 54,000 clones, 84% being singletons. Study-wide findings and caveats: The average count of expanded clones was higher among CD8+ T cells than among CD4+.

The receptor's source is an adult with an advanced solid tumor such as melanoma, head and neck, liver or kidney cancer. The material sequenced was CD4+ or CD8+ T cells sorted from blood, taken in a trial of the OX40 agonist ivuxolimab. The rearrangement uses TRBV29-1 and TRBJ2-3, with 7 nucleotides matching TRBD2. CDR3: CSVGPTRSGYTDTQYF. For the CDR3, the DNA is TGCAGCGTTGGGCCGACCCGTAGCGGGTACACAGATACGCAGTATTTT.